This TCR beta chain was recorded in a study of T cell repertoires in cytomegalovirus infection. Study context: CMV infection and matching HLA type were both indicated by public TCR beta signatures. Study-level findings and limits: Based on cumulative public TCR beta family frequency, carriers of CMV plus the relevant HLA were identified. In two of eight donors, the top clonotype was HLA-C-restricted CMV-specific.

Comments on this clonotype: Its antigen is undetermined.

One entry per CDR3 protein, called by TCRdb with MiXCR from the reads. This table has 46,000 or so distinct CDR3 sequences, more than 20% appearing once. The specimen sequenced was PBMCs, sequenced either directly or after in vitro stimulation (not recorded which). The receptor's source is a human donor in good health (CMV status not recorded). Some clones in this sample may be carry-over from other donors' samples.

CDR3 amino acids: CASSSLKDTLLYGYTF. As DNA, the CDR3 is TGTGCCAGCAGCTCTCTCAAGGACACACTTCTCTATGGCTACACCTTC. This chain uses TRBV7-8 with TRBJ1-2, with D perhaps TRBD1 (5 bases). V lost 4 bases and J lost 4, with 19 bases in between. Germline V gene sequence: CDR1 SGHVS, CDR2 FQNEAQ. The CDR3 extends over 16 amino acids.